This TCR beta chain originates from a study of early T cells in non-severe SARS-CoV-2 infection. A single record per CDR3 protein comes from TCRdb applying MiXCR to the 5' RACE reads. The data hold some 87,000 distinct CDR3 sequences, with 9.5% to 13% observed a single time. Trimming at V came to 5 bases and at J to 4 bases, leaving 12 bases not matched to a gene. CDR3 length: 16 amino acids. In germline, CDR1 is SGHNT, CDR2 YENEEA. This clonotype was recorded at least ten times. J is TRBJ2-5 and V is TRBV11-3; 8 nucleotides match TRBD1. The sequenced sample consisted of whole blood. This TCR came from an adult who was a healthcare worker with PCR-confirmed SARS-CoV-2 infection or an uninfected control (not recorded which). CDR3 bases: TGTGCCAGCAGCACTCCTACCAGGGGGCTGGGAGAGACCCAGTACTTC. Its protein product is CASSTPTRGLGETQYF.